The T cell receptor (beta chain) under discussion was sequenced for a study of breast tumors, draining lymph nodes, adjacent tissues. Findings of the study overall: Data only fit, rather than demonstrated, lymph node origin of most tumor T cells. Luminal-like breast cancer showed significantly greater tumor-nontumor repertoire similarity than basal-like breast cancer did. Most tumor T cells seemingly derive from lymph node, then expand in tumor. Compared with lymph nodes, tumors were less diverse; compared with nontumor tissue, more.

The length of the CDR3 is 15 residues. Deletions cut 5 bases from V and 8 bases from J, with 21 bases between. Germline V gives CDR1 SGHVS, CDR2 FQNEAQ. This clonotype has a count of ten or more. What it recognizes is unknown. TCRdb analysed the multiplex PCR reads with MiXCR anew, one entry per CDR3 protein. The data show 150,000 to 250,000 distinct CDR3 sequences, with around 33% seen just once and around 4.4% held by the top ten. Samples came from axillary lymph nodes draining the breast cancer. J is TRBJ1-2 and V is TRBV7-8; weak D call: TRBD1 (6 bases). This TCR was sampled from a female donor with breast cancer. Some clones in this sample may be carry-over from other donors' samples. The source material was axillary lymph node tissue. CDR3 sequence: CASSPERVRGFGYTF. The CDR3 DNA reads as TGTGCCAGCAGCCCAGAGAGGGTGAGGGGGTTCGGCTACACCTTC.